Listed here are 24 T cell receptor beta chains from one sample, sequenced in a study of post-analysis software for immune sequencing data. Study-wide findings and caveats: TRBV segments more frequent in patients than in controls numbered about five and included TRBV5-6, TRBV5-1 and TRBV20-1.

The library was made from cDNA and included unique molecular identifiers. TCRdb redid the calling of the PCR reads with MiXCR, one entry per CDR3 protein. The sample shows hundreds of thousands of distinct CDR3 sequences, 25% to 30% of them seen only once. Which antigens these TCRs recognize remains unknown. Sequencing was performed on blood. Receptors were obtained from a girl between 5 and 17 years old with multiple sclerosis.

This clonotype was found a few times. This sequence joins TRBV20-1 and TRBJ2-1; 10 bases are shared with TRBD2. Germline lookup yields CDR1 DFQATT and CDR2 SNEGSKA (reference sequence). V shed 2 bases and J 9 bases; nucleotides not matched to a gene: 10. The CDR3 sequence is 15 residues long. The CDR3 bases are TGCAGTGCTAGAACAGGTCTAGCGGGAGTTTTTGAGCAGTTCTTC. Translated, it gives CSARTGLAGVFEQFF.

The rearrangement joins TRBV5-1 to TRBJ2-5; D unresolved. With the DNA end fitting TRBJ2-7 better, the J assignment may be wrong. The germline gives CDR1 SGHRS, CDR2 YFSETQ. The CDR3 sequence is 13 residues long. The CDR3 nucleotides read TGCGCCAGTAGCAGCTCTAACGCCTACGAGCAGTACTTC. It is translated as CASSSSNAYEQYF.

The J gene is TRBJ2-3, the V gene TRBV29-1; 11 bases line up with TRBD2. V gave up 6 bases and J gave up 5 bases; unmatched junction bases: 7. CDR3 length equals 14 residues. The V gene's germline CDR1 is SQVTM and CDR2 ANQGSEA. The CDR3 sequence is CSVASGGSGDTQYF. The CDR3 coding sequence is TGCAGCGTAGCTAGCGGGGGGAGTGGAGATACGCAGTATTTT.

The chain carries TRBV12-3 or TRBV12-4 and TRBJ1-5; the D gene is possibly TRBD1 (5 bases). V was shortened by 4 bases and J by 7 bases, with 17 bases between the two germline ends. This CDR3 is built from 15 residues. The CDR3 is CASSSQGNVGQPQHF. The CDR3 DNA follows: TGTGCCAGCAGTTCTCAGGGTAATGTAGGCCAGCCCCAGCATTTT.

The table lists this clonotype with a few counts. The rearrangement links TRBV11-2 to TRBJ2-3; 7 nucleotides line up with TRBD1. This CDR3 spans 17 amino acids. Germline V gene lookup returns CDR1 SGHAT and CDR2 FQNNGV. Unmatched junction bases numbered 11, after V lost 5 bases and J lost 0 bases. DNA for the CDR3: TGTGCCAGCAGCATCACCCCCGGGACAGCGAGCACAGATACGCAGTATTTT. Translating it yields CASSITPGTASTDTQYF.

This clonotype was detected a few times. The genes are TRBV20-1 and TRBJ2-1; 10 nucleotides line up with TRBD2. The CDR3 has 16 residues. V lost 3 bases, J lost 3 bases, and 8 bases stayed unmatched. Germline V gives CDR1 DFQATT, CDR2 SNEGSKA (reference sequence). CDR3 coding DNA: TGCAGTGCTAGGAACGCTAGCGGGAGTTTCTACAATGAGCAGTTCTTC. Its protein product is CSARNASGSFYNEQFF.

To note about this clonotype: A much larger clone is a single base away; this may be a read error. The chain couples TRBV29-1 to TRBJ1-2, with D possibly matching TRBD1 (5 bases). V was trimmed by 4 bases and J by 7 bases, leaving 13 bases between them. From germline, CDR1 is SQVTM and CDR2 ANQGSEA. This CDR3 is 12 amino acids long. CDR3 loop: CSVGGDRCGYTF. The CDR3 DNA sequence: TGCAGCGTTGGAGGGGACCGGTGTGGCTACACCTTC. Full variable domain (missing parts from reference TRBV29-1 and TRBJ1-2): SAVISQKPSRDICQRGTSLTIQCQVDSQVTMMFWYRQQPGQSLTLIATANQGSEATYESGFVIDKFPISRPNLTFSTLTVSNMSPEDSSIYLCSVGGDRCGYTFGSGTRLTVV.

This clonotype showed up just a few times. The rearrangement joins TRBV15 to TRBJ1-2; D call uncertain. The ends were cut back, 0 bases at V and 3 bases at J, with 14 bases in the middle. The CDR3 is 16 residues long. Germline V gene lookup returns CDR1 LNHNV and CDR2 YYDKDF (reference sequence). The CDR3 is CATSRDLIGTYYGYTF. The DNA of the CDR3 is TGTGCCACCAGCAGAGATCTTATCGGCACCTACTATGGCTACACCTTC.

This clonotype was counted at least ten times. The CDR3 coding sequence is TGTGCCAGCAGCTTAGCACAGGGTGGGGCCAACGTCCTGACTTTC. Protein sequence: CASSLAQGGANVLTF. This rearrangement joins TRBV7-2 to TRBJ2-6, with D perhaps TRBD1 (6 bases). The CDR3 runs 15 residues. V was trimmed by 0 bases and J by 3 bases, leaving 6 bases between them. Germline CDR1 and CDR2: SGHTA and FQGNSA.

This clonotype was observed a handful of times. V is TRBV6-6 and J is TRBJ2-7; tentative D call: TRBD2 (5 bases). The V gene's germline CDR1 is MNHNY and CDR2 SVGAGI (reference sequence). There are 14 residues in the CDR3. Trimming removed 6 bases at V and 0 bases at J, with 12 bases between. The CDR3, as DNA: TGTGCCAGCAGCTCCCGCCGGGACTCCTACGAGCAGTACTTC. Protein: CASSSRRDSYEQYF.

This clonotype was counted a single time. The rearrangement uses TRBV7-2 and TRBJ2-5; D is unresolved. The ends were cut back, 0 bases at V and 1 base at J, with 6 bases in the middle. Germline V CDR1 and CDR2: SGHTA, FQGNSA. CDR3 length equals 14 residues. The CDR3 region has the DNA TGTGCCAGCAGCTTAGCCCTAACCCAAGAGACCCAGTACTTC. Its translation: CASSLALTQETQYF.

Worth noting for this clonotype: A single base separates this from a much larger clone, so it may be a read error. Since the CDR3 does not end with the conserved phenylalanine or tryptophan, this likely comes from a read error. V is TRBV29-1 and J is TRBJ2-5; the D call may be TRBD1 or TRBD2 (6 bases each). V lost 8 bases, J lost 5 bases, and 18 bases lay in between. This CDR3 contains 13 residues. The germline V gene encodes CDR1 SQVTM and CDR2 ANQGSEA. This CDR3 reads CSYGGGMLETQYL. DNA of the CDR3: TGCAGCTATGGAGGGGGAATGCTGGAGACCCAGTACTTA.

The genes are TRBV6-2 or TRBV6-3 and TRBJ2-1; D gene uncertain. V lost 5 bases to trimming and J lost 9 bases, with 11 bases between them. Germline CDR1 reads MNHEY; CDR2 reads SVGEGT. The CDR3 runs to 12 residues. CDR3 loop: CASSAPFSEQFF. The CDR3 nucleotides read TGTGCCAGCAGTGCTCCTTTCTCTGAGCAGTTCTTC.

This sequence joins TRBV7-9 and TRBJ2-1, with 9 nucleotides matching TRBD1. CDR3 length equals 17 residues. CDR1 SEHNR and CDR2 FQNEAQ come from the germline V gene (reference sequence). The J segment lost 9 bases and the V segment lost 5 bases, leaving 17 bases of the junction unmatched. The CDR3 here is CASSPTSGTGYRSEQFF. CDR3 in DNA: TGTGCCAGCAGCCCTACCTCCGGGACAGGGTATCGGAGTGAGCAGTTCTTC.

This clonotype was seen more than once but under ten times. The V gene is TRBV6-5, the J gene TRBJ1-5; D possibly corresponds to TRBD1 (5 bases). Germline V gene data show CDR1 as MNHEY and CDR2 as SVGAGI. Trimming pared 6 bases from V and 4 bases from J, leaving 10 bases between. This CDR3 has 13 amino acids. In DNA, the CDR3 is TGTGCCAGCAGCCGACAGAGTAATCAGCCCCAGCATTTT. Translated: CASSRQSNQPQHF.

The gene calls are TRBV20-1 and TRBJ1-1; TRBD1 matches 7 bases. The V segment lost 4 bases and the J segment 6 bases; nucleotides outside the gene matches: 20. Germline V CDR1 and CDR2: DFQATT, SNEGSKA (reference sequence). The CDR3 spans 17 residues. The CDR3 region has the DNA TGCAGTGCTAACCGGGGGGGCGTACAGGGACAGACGGCTGAAGCTTTCTTT. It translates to CSANRGGVQGQTAEAFF.

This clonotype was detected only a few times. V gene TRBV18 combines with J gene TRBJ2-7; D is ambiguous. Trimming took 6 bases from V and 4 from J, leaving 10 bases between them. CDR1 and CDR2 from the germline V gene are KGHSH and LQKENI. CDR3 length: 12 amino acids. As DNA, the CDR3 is TGTGCCAGCTCCCAAAGATTGTACGAGCAGTACTTC. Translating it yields CASSQRLYEQYF.

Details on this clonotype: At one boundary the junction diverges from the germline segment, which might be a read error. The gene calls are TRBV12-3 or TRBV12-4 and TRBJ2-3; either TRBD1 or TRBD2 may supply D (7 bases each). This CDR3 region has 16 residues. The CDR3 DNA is TGTGCCAGCAGCCGAGCGGGGACAGTGAACACAGATATGCAGTATTTT. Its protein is CASSRAGTVNTDMQYF.

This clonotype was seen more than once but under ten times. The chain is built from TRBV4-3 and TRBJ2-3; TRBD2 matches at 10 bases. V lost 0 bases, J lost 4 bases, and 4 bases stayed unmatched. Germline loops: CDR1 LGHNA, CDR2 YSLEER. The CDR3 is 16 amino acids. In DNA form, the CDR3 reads TGCGCCAGCAGCCAAGACAGCGGGAGGGCCCCAGATACGCAGTATTTT. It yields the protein CASSQDSGRAPDTQYF.

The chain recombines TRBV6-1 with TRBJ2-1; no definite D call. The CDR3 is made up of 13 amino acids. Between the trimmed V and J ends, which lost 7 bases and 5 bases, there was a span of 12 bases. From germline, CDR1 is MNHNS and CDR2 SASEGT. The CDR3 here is CASIKKVDNEQFF. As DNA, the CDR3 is TGTGCCAGCATCAAGAAGGTAGACAATGAGCAGTTCTTC.

This chain's CDR3 is CASSLAPDSTDTQYF. The CDR3, as DNA: TGTGCCAGCAGCTTAGCCCCGGACTCCACAGATACGCAGTATTTT. The chain carries TRBV7-9 and TRBJ2-3; perhaps TRBD2 as D (5 bases). The CDR3 sequence is 15 residues long. V was trimmed by 0 bases and J by 2 bases, leaving 9 bases between them. Germline V gene lookup returns CDR1 SEHNR and CDR2 FQNEAQ (reference sequence).

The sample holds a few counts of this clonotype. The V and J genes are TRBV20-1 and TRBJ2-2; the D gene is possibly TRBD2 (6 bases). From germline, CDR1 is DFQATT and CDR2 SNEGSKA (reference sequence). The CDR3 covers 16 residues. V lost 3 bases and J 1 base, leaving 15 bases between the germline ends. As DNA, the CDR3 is TGCAGTGCTAGGGTGCTTTATAGCGGGAACACCGGGGAGCTGTTTTTT. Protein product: CSARVLYSGNTGELFF.

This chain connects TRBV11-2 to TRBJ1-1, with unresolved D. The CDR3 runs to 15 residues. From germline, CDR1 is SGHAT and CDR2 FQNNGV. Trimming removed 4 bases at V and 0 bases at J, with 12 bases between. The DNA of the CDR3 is TGTGCCAGCAGCTCCGCGGGCCAGTTGAACACTGAAGCTTTCTTT. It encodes CASSSAGQLNTEAFF.

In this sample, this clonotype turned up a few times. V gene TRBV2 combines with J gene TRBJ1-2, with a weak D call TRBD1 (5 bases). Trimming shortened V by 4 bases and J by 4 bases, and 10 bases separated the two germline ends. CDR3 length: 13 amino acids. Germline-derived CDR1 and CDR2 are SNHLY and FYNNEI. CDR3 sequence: CASSGDRAYGYTF. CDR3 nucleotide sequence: TGTGCCAGCAGTGGAGACAGAGCCTATGGCTACACCTTC. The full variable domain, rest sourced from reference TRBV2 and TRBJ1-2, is EPEVTQTPSHQVTQMGQEVILRCVPISNHLYFYWYRQILGQKVEFLVSFYNNEISEKSEIFDDQFSVERPDGSNFTLKIRSTKLEDSAMYFCASSGDRAYGYTFGSGTRLTVV.